This passage covers 10 T cell receptor beta chains from one sample sequenced in a study of Ad26.COV2.S vaccination and SARS-CoV-2 variants. Treatment meaning: about 20 received Ad26.COV2.S at low or high dose, single or two shots; about 5 received placebo; per-sample allocation not given. Each sample was drawn 63 days after the first injection (of vaccine or placebo). Assay: immunoSEQ multiplex PCR; the TCRdb copy retains only in-frame clones and omits some. The sample records about 350,000 clones, 88% being singletons. Here the sequenced sample was peripheral blood, taken in a trial of Ad26.COV2.S vaccine versus placebo. Receptor source: a person aged 18-65 years who received the Ad26.COV2.S COVID-19 vaccine or a placebo.

This chain joins TRBV4-2 and TRBJ1-1, with 10 bases lining up with TRBD1. The CDR3 totals 19 residues. Germline CDR1 LGHNA, CDR2 YNFKEQ. After removal of 1 base from V and 0 bases from J, the junction contained 11 bases not matched to a gene. DNA for the CDR3: TGTGCCAGCAGCCAAGCACAGCCGGGACAGGGGAACATGAACACTGAAGCTTTCTTT. Its translation is CASSQAQPGQGNMNTEAFF.

This chain links TRBV18 with TRBJ2-3, with 7 nucleotides matching TRBD1. The CDR3 consists of 15 residues. Germline lookup yields CDR1 KGHSH and CDR2 LQKENI. The junction had 3 bases not matched to a gene; V was cut back by 3 bases and J by 0 bases. CDR3 amino acids: CASSPWTGSTDTQYF. In DNA form, the CDR3 reads TGTGCCAGCTCACCCTGGACAGGAAGCACAGATACGCAGTATTTT.

The V gene is TRBV28, the J gene TRBJ1-5; TRBD1 agrees at 7 bases. The CDR3 is made up of 17 amino acids. Germline CDR1 and CDR2: MDHEN and SYDVKM. V lost 4 bases to trimming and J lost 7 bases; unmatched junction nucleotides: 16. The CDR3 nucleotides read TGTGCCAGCAGTTATTGGTCATCAGGGGGGGCGAGGCAGCCCCAGCATTTT. This gives the protein CASSYWSSGGARQPQHF. Filled out from reference TRBV28 and TRBJ1-5, the complete variable domain reads DVKVTQSSRYLVKRTGEKVFLECVQDMDHENMFWYRQDPGLGLRLIYFSYDVKMKEKGDIPEGYSVSREKKERFSLILESASTNQTSMYLCASSYWSSGGARQPQHFGDGTRLSIL.

This chain uses TRBV11-2 with TRBJ2-1, with TRBD2 identical over 12 bases. The CDR3 runs to 16 residues. Germline-derived CDR1 and CDR2 are SGHAT and FQNNGV. Unmatched junction bases numbered 1, after V lost 4 bases and J lost 0 bases. In DNA, the CDR3 is TGTGCCAGCAGCTCTAGCGGGAGGGCCTCCTACAATGAGCAGTTCTTC. It codes for CASSSSGRASYNEQFF.

V usage is TRBV11-3 and J usage is TRBJ2-1, with D hard to call. V was cut by 5 bases and J by 6 bases, with 11 bases left in between. The germline CDR1 and CDR2 sequences are SGHNT and YENEEA. This CDR3 spans 13 amino acids. In DNA form, the CDR3 reads TGTGCCAGCAGCCGGTCGAGGCTCAATGAGCAGTTCTTC. As protein: CASSRSRLNEQFF.

The chain links TRBV7-9 to TRBJ2-7; TRBD1 matches 7 bases. V shed 5 bases and J 2 bases; nucleotides not matched to a gene: 3. CDR1 SEHNR and CDR2 FQNEAQ come from the germline V gene (reference sequence). The length of the CDR3 is 13 residues. CDR3 loop: CASSPGQTYEQYF. CDR3 nucleotide sequence: TGTGCCAGCAGCCCGGGACAGACCTACGAGCAGTACTTC. Based on the CDR3 plus reference TRBV7-9 and TRBJ2-7, the full variable domain is DTGVSQNPRHKITKRGQNVTFRCDPISEHNRLYWYRQTLGQGPEFLTYFQNEAQLEKSRLLSDRFSAERPKGSFSTLEIQRTEQGDSAMYLCASSPGQTYEQYFGPGTRLTVT.

The rearrangement uses TRBV5-1 and TRBJ1-2, with a tentative D call TRBD1 (5 bases). Trimming took off 0 bases at V and 6 bases at J, with 12 bases between the two ends. The CDR3 covers 14 residues. Germline assignment: CDR1 SGHRS and CDR2 YFSETQ. Written as DNA, the CDR3 is TGCGCCAGCAGCTTGGTTTCCGGGGCGGATGGCTACACCTTC. Translating gives CASSLVSGADGYTF.

The chain combines TRBV5-4 with TRBJ2-1, with D hard to call. CDR1 is SGHNT and CDR2 is YYREEE in the germline V gene (reference sequence). The V end was cut by 0 bases, the J end by 6 bases, with 16 bases between. The CDR3 consists of 16 residues. The DNA for the CDR3 is TGTGCCAGCAGCTTGGAGGCAGGCGCTACCAGCAATGAGCAGTTCTTC. Translation gives CASSLEAGATSNEQFF. Full variable domain (missing parts from reference TRBV5-4 and TRBJ2-1): ETGVTQSPTHLIKTRGQQVTLRCSSQSGHNTVSWYQQALGQGPQFIFQYYREEENGRGNFPPRFSGLQFPNYSSELNVNALELDDSALYLCASSLEAGATSNEQFFGPGTRLTVL.

The chain links TRBV5-4 to TRBJ2-2; a weak D match, TRBD2 (6 bases). The CDR3 contains 13 residues. Trimming removed 6 bases from V and 0 bases from J, with 6 bases in between. The germline V gene encodes CDR1 SGHNT and CDR2 YYREEE (reference sequence). DNA for the CDR3: TGTGCCAGCACTAGCGCGAACACCGGGGAGCTGTTTTTT. It encodes CASTSANTGELFF.

The CDR3 sequence is CASSYSAGGEFF. The CDR3 region has the DNA TGTGCCAGCAGTTACTCTGCAGGGGGGGAGTTCTTC. The chain has TRBV6-2 or TRBV6-3 and TRBJ2-1; D possibly uses TRBD1 or TRBD2 (7 bases each). The germline V gene has CDR1 MNHEY and CDR2 SVGEGT. V was shortened by 0 bases and J by 14 bases, with 11 bases between the two germline ends. This CDR3 has 12 amino acids.